This T cell receptor (beta chain) was retrieved from a study of cytomegalovirus exposure and HLA in healthy donors. Study-wide context: In terms of ancestry, the Caucasian-associated cluster contained roughly 81% of the approximately 400 genotyped donors.

Primers included in the PCR were 60 Vbeta and 13 Jbeta primers. The assay was immunoSEQ multiplex PCR, and TCRdb's table has in-frame clones only and misses some. The table shows some 110,000 clones, with around 80% occurring only once. The sequencing input was PBMCs. This clonotype was obtained from a man in his forties or fifties in good health and CMV-seronegative.

The CDR3 DNA follows: TGTGCCAGCAGTGGGACTAGCGGGGGGGGAGAGACCCAGTACTTC. Its protein is CASSGTSGGGETQYF. V and J are TRBV2 and TRBJ2-5; TRBD2 matches 15 bases. Germline V lookup: CDR1 SNHLY, CDR2 FYNNEI. The J segment lost 4 bases and the V segment lost 4 bases, leaving 1 base of the junction unmatched. This CDR3 is 15 amino acids long.